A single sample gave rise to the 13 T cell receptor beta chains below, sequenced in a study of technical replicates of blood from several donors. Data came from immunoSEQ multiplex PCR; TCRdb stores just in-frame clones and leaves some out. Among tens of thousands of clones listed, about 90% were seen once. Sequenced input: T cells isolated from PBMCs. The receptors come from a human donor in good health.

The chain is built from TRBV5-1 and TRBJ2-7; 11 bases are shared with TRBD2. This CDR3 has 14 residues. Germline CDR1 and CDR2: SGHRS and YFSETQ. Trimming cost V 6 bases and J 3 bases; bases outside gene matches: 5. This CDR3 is CASNPSGRFYEQYF. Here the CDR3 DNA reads TGCGCCAGCAATCCTAGCGGGAGGTTCTACGAGCAGTACTTC.

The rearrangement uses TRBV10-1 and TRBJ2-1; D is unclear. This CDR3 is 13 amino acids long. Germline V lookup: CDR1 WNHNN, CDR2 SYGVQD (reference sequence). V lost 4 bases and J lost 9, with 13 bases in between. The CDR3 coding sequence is TGCGCCAGCAGTGCTTGGGCATCTGGTGAGCAGTTCTTC. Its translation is CASSAWASGEQFF.

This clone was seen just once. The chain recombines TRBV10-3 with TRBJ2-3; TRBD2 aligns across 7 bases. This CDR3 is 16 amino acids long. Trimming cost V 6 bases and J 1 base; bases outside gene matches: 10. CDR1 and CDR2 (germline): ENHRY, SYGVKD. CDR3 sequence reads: CAIRSTLAEGTDTQYF. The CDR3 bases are TGTGCCATCAGATCAACCCTAGCGGAGGGCACAGATACGCAGTATTTT.

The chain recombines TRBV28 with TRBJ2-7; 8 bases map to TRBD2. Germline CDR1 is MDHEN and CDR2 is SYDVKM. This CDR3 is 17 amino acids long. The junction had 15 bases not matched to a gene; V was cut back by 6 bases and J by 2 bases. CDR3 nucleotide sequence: TGTGCCAGCAGCACACGAATAGCGGGATCCCCGCCCTACGAGCAGTACTTC. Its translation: CASSTRIAGSPPYEQYF. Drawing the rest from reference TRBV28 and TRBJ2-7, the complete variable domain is DVKVTQSSRYLVKRTGEKVFLECVQDMDHENMFWYRQDPGLGLRLIYFSYDVKMKEKGDIPEGYSVSREKKERFSLILESASTNQTSMYLCASSTRIAGSPPYEQYFGPGTRLTVT.

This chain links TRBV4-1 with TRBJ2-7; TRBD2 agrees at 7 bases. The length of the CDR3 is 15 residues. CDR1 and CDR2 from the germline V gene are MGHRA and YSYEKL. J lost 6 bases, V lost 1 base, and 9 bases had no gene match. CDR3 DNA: TGCGCCAGCAGCCAAGTCACAGCGGGGAAGGGCGAGCAGTACTTC. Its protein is CASSQVTAGKGEQYF.

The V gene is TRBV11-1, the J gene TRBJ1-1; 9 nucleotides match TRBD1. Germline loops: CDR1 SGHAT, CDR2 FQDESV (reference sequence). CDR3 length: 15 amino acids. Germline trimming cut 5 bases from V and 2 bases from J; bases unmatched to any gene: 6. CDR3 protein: CASSHWGQGNTEAFF. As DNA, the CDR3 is TGTGCCAGCAGCCACTGGGGACAGGGAAACACTGAAGCTTTCTTT.

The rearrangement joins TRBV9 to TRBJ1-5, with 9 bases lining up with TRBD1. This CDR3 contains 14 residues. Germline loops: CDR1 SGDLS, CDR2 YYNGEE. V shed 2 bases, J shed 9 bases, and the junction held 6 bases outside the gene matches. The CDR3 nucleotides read TGTGCCAGCAGCGTGGGACAGGGTACGTCGCCCCAGCATTTT. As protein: CASSVGQGTSPQHF.

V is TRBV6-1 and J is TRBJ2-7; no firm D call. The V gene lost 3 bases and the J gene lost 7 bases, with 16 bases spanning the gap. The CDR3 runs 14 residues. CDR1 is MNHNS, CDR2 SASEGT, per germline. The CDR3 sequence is CASSDRVSQTEQYF. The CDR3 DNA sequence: TGTGCCAGCAGTGACCGGGTCTCGCAGACGGAGCAGTACTTC.

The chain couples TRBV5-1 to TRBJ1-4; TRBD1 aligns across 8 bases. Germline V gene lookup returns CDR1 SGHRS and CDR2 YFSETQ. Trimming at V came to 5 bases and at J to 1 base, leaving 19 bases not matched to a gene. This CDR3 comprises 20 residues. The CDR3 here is CASRQGTGRGLIRTNEKLFF. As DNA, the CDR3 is TGCGCCAGCAGACAAGGTACAGGCAGGGGGCTGATTAGAACTAATGAAAAACTGTTTTTT.

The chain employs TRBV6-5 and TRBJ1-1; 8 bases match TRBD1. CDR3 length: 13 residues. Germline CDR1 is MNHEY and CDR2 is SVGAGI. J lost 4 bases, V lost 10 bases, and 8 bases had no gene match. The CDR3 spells CAIQGAGGTEAFF. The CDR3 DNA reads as TGTGCCATCCAGGGGGCAGGGGGCACTGAAGCTTTCTTT.

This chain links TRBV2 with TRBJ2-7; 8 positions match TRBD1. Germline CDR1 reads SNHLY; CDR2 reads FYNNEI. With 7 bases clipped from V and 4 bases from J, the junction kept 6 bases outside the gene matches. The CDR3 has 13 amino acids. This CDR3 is CASTPRGLYEQYF. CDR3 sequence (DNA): TGTGCCAGCACCCCCAGGGGGCTATACGAGCAGTACTTC.

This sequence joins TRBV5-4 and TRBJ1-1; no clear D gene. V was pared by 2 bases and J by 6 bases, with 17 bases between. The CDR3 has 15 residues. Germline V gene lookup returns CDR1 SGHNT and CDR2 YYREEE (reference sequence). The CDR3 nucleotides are TGTGCCAGCAGCTTTTCGGGATCTGGAATACCTGAAGCTTTCTTT. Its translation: CASSFSGSGIPEAFF.

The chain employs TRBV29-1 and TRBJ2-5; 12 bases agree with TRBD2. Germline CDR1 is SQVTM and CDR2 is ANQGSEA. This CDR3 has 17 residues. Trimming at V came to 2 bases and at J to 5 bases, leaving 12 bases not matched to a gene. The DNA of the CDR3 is TGCAGCGTTGAATCTGGCCCGACTAGCGGGAGTTGGGAGACCCAGTACTTC. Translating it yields CSVESGPTSGSWETQYF. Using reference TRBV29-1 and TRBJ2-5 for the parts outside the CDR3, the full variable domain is SAVISQKPSRDICQRGTSLTIQCQVDSQVTMMFWYRQQPGQSLTLIATANQGSEATYESGFVIDKFPISRPNLTFSTLTVSNMSPEDSSIYLCSVESGPTSGSWETQYFGPGTRLLVL.